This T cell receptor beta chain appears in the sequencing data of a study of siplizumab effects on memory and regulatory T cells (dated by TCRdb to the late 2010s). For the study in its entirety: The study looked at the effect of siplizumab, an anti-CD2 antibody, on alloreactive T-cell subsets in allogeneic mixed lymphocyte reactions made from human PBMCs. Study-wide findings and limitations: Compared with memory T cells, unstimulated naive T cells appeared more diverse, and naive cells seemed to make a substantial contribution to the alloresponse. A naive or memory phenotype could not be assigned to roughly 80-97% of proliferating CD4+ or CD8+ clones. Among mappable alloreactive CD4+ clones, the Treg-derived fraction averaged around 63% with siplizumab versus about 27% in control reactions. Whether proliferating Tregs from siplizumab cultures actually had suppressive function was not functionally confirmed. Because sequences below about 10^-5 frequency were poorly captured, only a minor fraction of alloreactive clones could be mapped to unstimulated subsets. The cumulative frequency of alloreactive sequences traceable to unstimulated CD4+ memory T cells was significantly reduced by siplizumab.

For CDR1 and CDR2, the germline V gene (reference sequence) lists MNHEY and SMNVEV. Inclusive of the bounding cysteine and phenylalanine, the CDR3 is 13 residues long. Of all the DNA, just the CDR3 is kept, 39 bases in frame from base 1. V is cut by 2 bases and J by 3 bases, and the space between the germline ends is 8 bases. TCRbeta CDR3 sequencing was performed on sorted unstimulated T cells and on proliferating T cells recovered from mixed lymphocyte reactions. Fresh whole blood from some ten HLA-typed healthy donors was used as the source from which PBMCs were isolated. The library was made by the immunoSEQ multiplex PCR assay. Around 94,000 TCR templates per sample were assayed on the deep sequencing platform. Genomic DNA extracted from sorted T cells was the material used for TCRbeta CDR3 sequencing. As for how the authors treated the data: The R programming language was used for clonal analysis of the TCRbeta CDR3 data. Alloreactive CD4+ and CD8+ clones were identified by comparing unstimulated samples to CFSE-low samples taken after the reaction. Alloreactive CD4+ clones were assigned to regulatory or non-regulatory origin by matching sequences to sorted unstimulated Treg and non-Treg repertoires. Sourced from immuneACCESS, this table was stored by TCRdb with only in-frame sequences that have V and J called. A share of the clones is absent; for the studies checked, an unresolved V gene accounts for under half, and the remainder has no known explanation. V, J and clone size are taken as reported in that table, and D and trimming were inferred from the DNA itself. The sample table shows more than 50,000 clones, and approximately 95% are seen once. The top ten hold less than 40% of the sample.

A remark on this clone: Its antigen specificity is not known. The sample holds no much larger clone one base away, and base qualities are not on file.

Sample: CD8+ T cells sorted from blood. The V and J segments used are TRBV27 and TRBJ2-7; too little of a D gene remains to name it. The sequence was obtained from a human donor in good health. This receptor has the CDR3 CASSLRLHYEQYF. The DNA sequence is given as TGTGCCAGCAGTTTACGACTCCACTACGAGCAGTACTTC.